This passage covers 6 T cell receptor beta chains from one sample sequenced in a study of shared clonotypes between healthy human individuals. Naive CD8 cells were CD45RO-negative, positively selected for CCR7, excluding terminally differentiated effector memory CD45RA+ cells. Clones were sequenced by immunoSEQ multiplex PCR, and TCRdb holds only the in-frame ones, with some missing. The data show about 750,000 clones, approximately 92% seen once. The sample was naive CD8+ T cells sorted from blood. Every receptor here comes from a man aged 25 to 40 in good health.

The gene calls are TRBV7-8 and TRBJ2-7; 9 bases are a match to TRBD1. Trimming cost V 5 bases and J 3 bases; bases outside gene matches: 11. This CDR3 has 16 residues. From germline, CDR1 is SGHVS and CDR2 FQNEAQ. DNA of the CDR3: TGTGCCAGCAGCCGACCGCCGACAGGGGGGGACTACGAGCAGTACTTC. Translated: CASSRPPTGGDYEQYF. The full variable domain, completed using reference TRBV7-8 and TRBJ2-7, is GAGVSQSPRYKVAKRGQDVALRCDPISGHVSLFWYQQALGQGPEFLTYFQNEAQLDKSGLPSDRFFAERPEGSVSTLKIQRTQQEDSAVYLCASSRPPTGGDYEQYFGPGTRLTVT.

This rearrangement joins TRBV29-1 to TRBJ1-2, with 8 bases identical to TRBD1. The CDR3 consists of 13 residues. The germline gives CDR1 SQVTM, CDR2 ANQGSEA. The trim removed 7 bases at V and 8 bases at J, leaving 12 bases unmatched. CDR3 amino acids: CSAMGDRIGGYTF. Written as DNA, the CDR3 is TGCAGCGCAATGGGGGACAGGATAGGCGGCTACACCTTC. Variable domain in full (rest from reference TRBV29-1 and TRBJ1-2): SAVISQKPSRDICQRGTSLTIQCQVDSQVTMMFWYRQQPGQSLTLIATANQGSEATYESGFVIDKFPISRPNLTFSTLTVSNMSPEDSSIYLCSAMGDRIGGYTFGSGTRLTVV.

V gene TRBV27 combines with J gene TRBJ2-3; 9 bases line up with TRBD2. Germline V gives CDR1 MNHEY, CDR2 SMNVEV (reference sequence). The CDR3 runs 16 residues. J was trimmed by 4 bases and V by 6 bases; bases with no gene match: 11. CDR3 in amino acids: CASSIVAGDLPDTQYF. For the CDR3, the DNA is TGTGCCAGCAGCATCGTAGCGGGAGACTTGCCAGATACGCAGTATTTT.

This sequence joins TRBV5-1 and TRBJ2-2; tentative D call: TRBD2 (5 bases). The CDR3 totals 16 residues. Looked up from germline, CDR1 is SGHRS and CDR2 is YFSETQ. Trimming removed 4 bases at V and 5 bases at J, with 18 bases between. The CDR3 region is CASSQDYQSSTGELFF. In DNA form, the CDR3 reads TGCGCCAGCAGCCAAGACTACCAGAGCTCTACCGGGGAGCTGTTTTTT.

The V call is TRBV27, the J call TRBJ1-1; D remains ambiguous. CDR3 size: 12 residues. Germline CDR1 is MNHEY and CDR2 is SMNVEV (reference sequence). The germline V and J ends were trimmed by 1 base and 4 bases, with 4 bases remaining between them. The CDR3 sequence is CASSLLGTEAFF. CDR3 bases: TGTGCCAGCAGTTTATTGGGCACTGAAGCTTTCTTT.

The chain is built from TRBV9 and TRBJ2-1; 8 positions match TRBD2. Germline values: CDR1 SGDLS, CDR2 YYNGEE. Trimming took 0 bases from V and 9 from J; bases not matched to a gene: 11. This CDR3 region has 16 residues. CDR3 nucleotides: TGTGCCAGCAGCGTAGGATCGGGAGGGCCCAGGAGTGAGCAGTTCTTC. Its translation: CASSVGSGGPRSEQFF.